Below are 26 T cell receptor beta chains sequenced from a single sample in a study of circulating CD8 cells and anti-PD-1 response in melanoma. Each library started from about 15 ng of total RNA using the QIAseq Immune Repertoire TCR panel. Each CDR3 protein is one row after TCRdb ran MiXCR on the reads. There are 2,000 to 2,500 distinct CDR3 sequences in the sample; approximately 6.4% occur only once, and 2.9% lies in the top ten. From live CD3+CD8+TCRalphabeta+ cells, four PD-1 and/or TIGIT subsets were sorted. Sequenced material: CD8+ T cells from PBMCs, taken at baseline or after one month of anti-PD-1 therapy (not recorded which). Source of these receptors: a human donor with melanoma.

In its sample, this clonotype is medium-sized (0.01 to 0.1%). V is TRBV7-2 and J is TRBJ2-5, with 7 bases lining up with TRBD2. V dropped 5 bases and J dropped 1; count of bases not matched to a gene: 7. The CDR3 is 15 residues long. Germline CDR1 SGHTA, CDR2 FQGNSA. The CDR3 sequence is CASSPRDYPQETQYF. CDR3 DNA: TGTGCCAGCAGCCCAAGGGACTACCCCCAAGAGACCCAGTACTTC.

This clonotype is medium-sized. The rearrangement uses TRBV28 and TRBJ2-3; TRBD1 is a possible D gene (5 bases). The length of the CDR3 is 14 residues. V was trimmed by 4 bases and J by 2 bases, leaving 10 bases between them. Germline V lookup: CDR1 MDHEN, CDR2 SYDVKM. CDR3 region: CASSSDSYTDTQYF. CDR3 sequence (DNA): TGTGCCAGCAGTTCCGACAGTTACACAGATACGCAGTATTTT.

This clonotype is termed medium-sized (0.01 to 0.1%). V usage is TRBV28 and J usage is TRBJ1-5; perhaps TRBD1 as D (5 bases). This CDR3 has 15 residues. Germline assignment: CDR1 MDHEN and CDR2 SYDVKM. V gave up 1 base and J gave up 5 bases, with 12 bases separating them. CDR3 nucleotide sequence: TGTGCCAGCAGTTTATCGCAGGGATGGGATCAGCCCCAGCATTTT. Its translation: CASSLSQGWDQPQHF.

This clonotype counts as medium-sized (0.01 to 0.1%). J is TRBJ2-1 and V is TRBV19, with D possibly being TRBD2 (7 bases). The CDR3 extends over 16 amino acids. Germline V CDR1 and CDR2: LNHDA, SQIVND (reference sequence). Trimming pared 0 bases from V and 4 bases from J, leaving 13 bases between. The CDR3 protein is CASSIEGGPAYNEQFF. The CDR3, as DNA: TGTGCCAGTAGTATAGAGGGGGGGCCTGCTTACAATGAGCAGTTCTTC.

J is TRBJ1-2 and V is TRBV7-3, with D maybe TRBD1 (6 bases). This CDR3 is 16 amino acids long. Germline V lookup: CDR1 SGHTA, CDR2 FQGTGA. The V gene lost 0 bases and the J gene lost 6 bases, with 17 bases spanning the gap. The CDR3 region is CASSLTPGGRSDGYTF. CDR3 nucleotide sequence: TGTGCCAGCAGCTTAACCCCCGGGGGGCGATCGGATGGCTACACCTTC.

The rearrangement links TRBV12-3 or TRBV12-4 to TRBJ2-5; TRBD1 is a possible D gene (6 bases). Trimming left V 5 bases short and J 1 base short, with 8 bases between. The CDR3 contains 13 residues. The CDR3 spells CASSIQGQETQYF. The DNA of the CDR3 is TGTGCCAGCAGTATACAGGGCCAAGAGACCCAGTACTTC.

V is TRBV5-4 and J is TRBJ2-7; 9 bases agree with TRBD2. Germline-derived CDR1 and CDR2 are SGHNT and YYREEE (reference sequence). There are 15 residues in the CDR3. V was pared by 4 bases and J by 2 bases, with 7 bases of the junction left unmatched. Here the CDR3 reads CASSTGGLAPYEQYF. The CDR3 DNA follows: TGTGCCAGCAGCACGGGGGGACTAGCACCCTACGAGCAGTACTTC.

The sample holds a few counts of this clonotype. V gene TRBV19 combines with J gene TRBJ2-1, with no clear D. The CDR3 loop spans 12 amino acids. Germline V CDR1 and CDR2: LNHDA, SQIVND (reference sequence). V was shortened by 5 bases and J by 5 bases, with 7 bases between the two germline ends. Written as DNA, the CDR3 is TGTGCCAGTAGTTTCCCCCACAATGAGCAGTTCTTC. This gives the protein CASSFPHNEQFF.

This clonotype is medium-sized within its sample. This chain joins TRBV28 and TRBJ2-7, with D maybe TRBD2 (6 bases). The germline gives CDR1 MDHEN, CDR2 SYDVKM. Trimming left V 6 bases short and J 0 bases short, with 18 bases between. This CDR3 contains 16 residues. The CDR3 loop is CASSSGRDSSSYEQYF. The CDR3 DNA reads as TGTGCCAGCAGCTCTGGAAGGGACTCCAGCTCCTACGAGCAGTACTTC.

This clonotype is labeled medium-sized. The rearrangement uses TRBV27 and TRBJ2-7; possibly TRBD2 for D (7 bases). Germline CDR1 reads MNHEY; CDR2 reads SMNVEV (reference sequence). V shed 4 bases and J shed 5 bases, with 12 bases lying between them. The CDR3 is 13 amino acids. The CDR3 protein is CASSWRGGHEQYF. In nucleotides, the CDR3 is TGTGCCAGCAGTTGGCGCGGGGGCCACGAGCAGTACTTC.

The rearrangement joins TRBV27 to TRBJ1-3; D perhaps matches TRBD1 (5 bases). The CDR3 consists of 17 residues. Deletions cut 4 bases from V and 1 base from J, with 17 bases between. Germline-derived CDR1 and CDR2 are MNHEY and SMNVEV (reference sequence). In DNA form, the CDR3 reads TGTGCCAGCAGTTCGCTTCCCCCCAGGGCATCTGGAAACACCATATATTTT. This sequence encodes CASSSLPPRASGNTIYF.

In its sample, this clonotype is medium-sized. The chain carries TRBV5-4 and TRBJ2-7, with a possible D match to TRBD2 (6 bases). V dropped 2 bases and J dropped 2 bases, with 11 bases sitting between them. This CDR3 is built from 14 residues. Germline CDR1 SGHNT, CDR2 YYREEE (reference sequence). The CDR3, as DNA: TGTGCCAGCAGCTTTTCAACGGGAGCCTACGAGCAGTACTTC. Encoded protein: CASSFSTGAYEQYF.

This clonotype is categorized as medium-sized (0.01 to 0.1%). The V and J genes are TRBV20-1 and TRBJ2-7, with 10 bases matching TRBD1. This CDR3 contains 16 residues. V trimming: 3 bases; J trimming: 3 bases; junction bases outside the gene matches: 11. Germline CDR1 and CDR2: DFQATT and SNEGSKA (reference sequence). CDR3 nucleotide sequence: TGCAGTGCTAGGGGCGAGGGACAGGGGTACCACTACGAGCAGTACTTC. It yields the protein CSARGEGQGYHYEQYF.

This clonotype is termed large. The rearrangement links TRBV19 to TRBJ1-1; tentative D call: TRBD1 (5 bases). Germline assignment: CDR1 LNHDA and CDR2 SQIVND (reference sequence). V shed 7 bases and J shed 5 bases, with 11 bases lying between them. The CDR3 has 12 residues. CDR3 amino acids: CASIQGVTEAFF. CDR3 coding DNA: TGTGCCAGTATTCAGGGTGTGACTGAAGCTTTCTTT. Drawing the rest from reference TRBV19 and TRBJ1-1, the complete variable domain is DGGITQSPKYLFRKEGQNVTLSCEQNLNHDAMYWYRQDPGQGLRLIYYSQIVNDFQKGDIAEGYSVSREKKESFPLTVTSAQKNPTAFYLCASIQGVTEAFFGQGTRLTVV.

This chain joins TRBV2 and TRBJ2-2, with D perhaps matching TRBD1 (6 bases). The length of the CDR3 is 14 residues. CDR1 is SNHLY, CDR2 FYNNEI, per germline. Trimming left V 4 bases short and J 5 bases short, with 11 bases between. The CDR3 DNA follows: TGTGCCAGCAGTGGAACAGGGCGGACCGGGGAGCTGTTTTTT. As protein: CASSGTGRTGELFF.

V usage is TRBV20-1 and J usage is TRBJ2-3, with TRBD2 as a possible D gene (6 bases). From germline, CDR1 is DFQATT and CDR2 SNEGSKA (reference sequence). The CDR3 contains 15 residues. The V end was cut by 1 base, the J end by 6 bases, with 17 bases between. The CDR3 bases are TGCAGTGCTAGAGTGGAGCGGGCAGCATCCGATACGCAGTATTTT. Protein sequence: CSARVERAASDTQYF.

This clonotype ranks as large (0.1 to 1%). The V call is TRBV28, the J call TRBJ1-5, with D hard to call. The CDR3 contains 12 residues. The germline V gene has CDR1 MDHEN and CDR2 SYDVKM. Trimming cost V 5 bases and J 6 bases, with 8 bases left between them. DNA of the CDR3: TGTGCCAGCAGTCCTTATAGTCAGCCCCAGCATTTT. This codes for CASSPYSQPQHF.

This clonotype is medium-sized in the sample. The gene calls are TRBV12-5 and TRBJ2-3; 8 bases match TRBD1. The length of the CDR3 is 15 residues. The germline V gene has CDR1 LGHNT and CDR2 FRNRAP. V was pared by 7 bases and J by 2 bases, with 8 bases of the junction left unmatched. The CDR3 loop reads CASANQGALTDTQYF. Written as DNA, the CDR3 is TGTGCTAGTGCTAACCAGGGGGCCCTCACAGATACGCAGTATTTT.

By sample share, this clonotype is medium-sized. This chain joins TRBV28 and TRBJ1-1, with no clear D. CDR1 is MDHEN and CDR2 is SYDVKM in the germline V gene. The V end lost 2 bases, the J end lost 1 base, and 8 bases lay between the germline ends. This CDR3 is built from 14 residues. CDR3 sequence: CASSLLRENTEAFF. The DNA of the CDR3 is TGTGCCAGCAGTTTACTTCGAGAGAACACTGAAGCTTTCTTT.

This clonotype was picked up a small number of times. The V gene is TRBV27, the J gene TRBJ2-7; 7 bases line up with TRBD2. The CDR3 has 11 amino acids. Trimming removed 8 bases from V and 5 bases from J; junction bases left unmatched: 3. Germline CDR1 is MNHEY and CDR2 is SMNVEV (reference sequence). The CDR3 loop is CASGGVDEQYF. The CDR3 nucleotides are TGTGCCAGCGGGGGGGTCGACGAGCAGTACTTC.

By proportion, this clonotype is medium-sized. The chain combines TRBV7-2 with TRBJ2-5, with D hard to call. There are 15 residues in the CDR3. Germline V gene data show CDR1 as SGHTA and CDR2 as FQGNSA. The V end lost 5 bases, the J end lost 2 bases, and 15 bases lay between the germline ends. The CDR3 coding sequence is TGTGCCAGCAGCAGTCTTCGTATACGGCAAGAGACCCAGTACTTC. As protein: CASSSLRIRQETQYF. Variable domain in full (rest from reference TRBV7-2 and TRBJ2-5): GAGVSQSPSNKVTEKGKDVELRCDPISGHTALYWYRQSLGQGLEFLIYFQGNSAPDKSGLPSDRFSAERTGGSVSTLTIQRTQQEDSAVYLCASSSLRIRQETQYFGPGTRLLVL.

This clonotype is deemed medium-sized. The J gene is TRBJ2-1, the V gene TRBV2; D is possibly TRBD1 (5 bases). The CDR3 is 12 residues long. Germline assignment: CDR1 SNHLY and CDR2 FYNNEI. Deletions cut 8 bases from V and 4 bases from J, with 9 bases between. The CDR3 is CASRGQYNEQFF. The DNA for the CDR3 is TGTGCCAGCCGAGGACAATACAATGAGCAGTTCTTC.

By share of the sample, this clonotype is medium-sized. The chain uses TRBV27 and TRBJ2-5; TRBD2 matches 13 bases. The CDR3 loop spans 14 amino acids. J lost 5 bases, V lost 5 bases, and 2 bases had no gene match. Germline values: CDR1 MNHEY, CDR2 SMNVEV (reference sequence). The CDR3 loop is CASSTSGGAETQYF. As DNA, the CDR3 is TGTGCCAGCAGTACTAGCGGGGGGGCGGAGACCCAGTACTTC.

About this clonotype: One end of the junction does not line up with germline, which may come from a read error. The V gene is TRBV6-1, the J gene TRBJ1-4; TRBD1 matches 11 bases. Per germline, CDR1 MNHNS and CDR2 SASEGT. This CDR3 is 16 amino acids long. This chain's CDR3 is CASSEVPGQGDEKLFF. In DNA, the CDR3 is TGTGCCAGCAGCGAAGTACCGGGACAGGGGGATGAAAAACTGTTTTTT.

This clonotype qualifies as medium-sized (0.01 to 0.1%). The chain joins TRBV21-1 to TRBJ2-1. TRBV21-1 is shown as a pseudogene. The CDR3 is 12 amino acids. The CDR3 DNA follows: TGTGCCAGCAGTTCTACCATCTATGAGCAGTTCTTC. Translating it yields CASSSTIYEQFF.

By share, this clonotype ranks as large. This sequence joins TRBV19 and TRBJ2-2; D not certain. The CDR3 is 12 amino acids. The germline CDR1 and CDR2 sequences are LNHDA and SQIVND (reference sequence). Trimming took off 7 bases at V and 6 bases at J, with 9 bases between the two ends. The CDR3, as DNA: TGTGCCAGTACTCCCCGCCCCGGGGAGCTGTTTTTT. Translated: CASTPRPGELFF.